Presented here are 2 T cell receptor beta chains from one specimen sequenced in a study of blood T cells in healthy people across ages. Sample-barcoded 5' priming and a J-beta primer mix drove a second PCR of 7 to 11 cycles. TCRdb reprocessed the 5' RACE reads via MiXCR and lists one record per CDR3 protein. The sample has roughly 1,500,000 distinct CDR3 sequences; about 32% are singletons. Sequenced: blood. These receptors were obtained from a woman aged 30 to 39 in good health.

The V and J genes are TRBV7-9 and TRBJ1-4; D gene unclear. CDR3 length: 15 residues. V dropped 1 base and J dropped 6 bases, with 12 bases sitting between them. Germline assignment: CDR1 SEHNR and CDR2 FQNEAQ (reference sequence). CDR3 loop: CASSLGRGFDEKLFF. CDR3 in DNA: TGTGCCAGCAGCTTAGGACGAGGCTTTGATGAAAAACTGTTTTTT.

This clonotype was counted once. The chain recombines TRBV7-8 with TRBJ2-5, with D tentatively TRBD2 (7 bases). The closer fit of TRBJ2-7 to the DNA end suggests the J call may be wrong. The CDR3 consists of 13 residues. Germline CDR1 is SGHVS and CDR2 is FQNEAQ. Here the CDR3 reads CAISGGQESEQYF. CDR3 coding DNA: TGTGCCATTTCCGGGGGGCAGGAAAGCGAGCAGTACTTC.